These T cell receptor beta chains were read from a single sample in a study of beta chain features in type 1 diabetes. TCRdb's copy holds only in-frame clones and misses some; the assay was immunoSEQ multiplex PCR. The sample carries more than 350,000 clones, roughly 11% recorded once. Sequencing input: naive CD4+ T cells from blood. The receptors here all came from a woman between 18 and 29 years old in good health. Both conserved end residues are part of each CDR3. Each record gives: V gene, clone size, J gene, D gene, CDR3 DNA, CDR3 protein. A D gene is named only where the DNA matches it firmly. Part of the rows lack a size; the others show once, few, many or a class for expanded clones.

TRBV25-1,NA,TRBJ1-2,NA,TGTGCCAGCAGTGATGCGAAGAAGATCGATGGCTACACCTTC,CASSDAKKIDGYTF
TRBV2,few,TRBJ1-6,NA,TGTGCCAGCAGTGAAGGGGGGCTTTCTTCTTCACCCCTCCACTTT,CASSEGGLSSSPLHF
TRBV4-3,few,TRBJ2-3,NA,TGCGCCAGCAGCCACCGAGGGGGCACAGATACGCAGTATTTT,CASSHRGGTDTQYF
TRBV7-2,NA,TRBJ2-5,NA,TGTGCCAGCAGCTTTAACAGGGTACAAGAGACCCAGTACTTC,CASSFNRVQETQYF
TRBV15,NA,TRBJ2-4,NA,TGTGCCACCAGCAGAGAGGCAGGGACGGGACAAAACATTCAGTACTTC,CATSREAGTGQNIQYF
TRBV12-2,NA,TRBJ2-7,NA,TGTGCAAGTCGCTCCGGGACAGTAAGCTACGAGCAGTACTTC,CASRSGTVSYEQYF
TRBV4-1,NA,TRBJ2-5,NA,TGCGCCAGCAGCCACGCCCGGACAGTTCAAGAGACCCAGTACTTC,CASSHARTVQETQYF
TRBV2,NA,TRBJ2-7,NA,TGTGCCAGCAGTCAAACCTACGAGCAGTACTTC,CASSQTYEQYF
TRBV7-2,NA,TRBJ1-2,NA,TGTGCCAGCAGCTTAGGACAGACTTACTATGGCTACACCTTC,CASSLGQTYYGYTF
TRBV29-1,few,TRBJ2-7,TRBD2,TGCAGCGTTGTGGGTAGCGGGATAATCGAGCAGTACTTC,CSVVGSGIIEQYF
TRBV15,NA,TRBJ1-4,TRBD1,TGTGCCACCAGCAGGAGACAGGGCTATGAAAAACTGTTTTTT,CATSRRQGYEKLFF
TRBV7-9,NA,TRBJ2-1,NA,TGTGCCAGCAGCTACGGGGACCACTCCTACAATGAGCAGTTCTTC,CASSYGDHSYNEQFF
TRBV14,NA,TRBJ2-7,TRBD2,TGTGCCAGCAGCCAAGGGAGTAGCGGGTTCTACGAGCAGTACTTC,CASSQGSSGFYEQYF
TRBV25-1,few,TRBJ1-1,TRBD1,TGTGCCAGCAGTGAGGCTCAACAGGGCCAGGGGGCTGAAGCTTTCTTT,CASSEAQQGQGAEAFF
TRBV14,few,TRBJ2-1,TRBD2,TGTGCCAGCAGCCCTGGTTCCGGGACTAGCAGGCTCTTC,CASSPGSGTSRLF
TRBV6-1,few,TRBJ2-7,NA,TGTGCCAGCAGTGATGGGGTGCAGTACTTC,CASSDGVQYF
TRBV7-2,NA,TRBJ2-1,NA,TGTGCCAGCAGGCGCAGCAATGAGCAGTTCTTC,CASRRSNEQFF
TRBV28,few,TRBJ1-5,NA,TGTGCCAGCAGTCCGACAGTACCCAATCAGCCCCAGCATTTT,CASSPTVPNQPQHF
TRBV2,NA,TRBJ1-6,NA,TGTGCCAGCAGTGGGGGAGGGCGTAATTCACCCCTCCACTTT,CASSGGGRNSPLHF
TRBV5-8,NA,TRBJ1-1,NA,TGTGCCAGCAGTTTGGACTCCCGGGGCACTGAAGCTTTCTTT,CASSLDSRGTEAFF
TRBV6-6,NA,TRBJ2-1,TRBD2,TGTGCCAGCAGTCTCCAGCGGGACGGGACCTACAATGAGCAGTTCTTC,CASSLQRDGTYNEQFF
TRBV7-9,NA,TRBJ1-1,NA,TGTGCCAGCAGCCAGGACCCAGCCTTTGAAGCTTTCTTT,CASSQDPAFEAFF
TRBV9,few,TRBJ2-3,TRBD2,TGTGCCAGCAGTGTCACTAGCGGGAGGGAATTCACAGATACGCAGTATTTT,CASSVTSGREFTDTQYF
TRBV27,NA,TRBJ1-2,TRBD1,TGTGCCAGCAGCGGGACAGCGAATTCGGGCTACACCTTC,CASSGTANSGYTF
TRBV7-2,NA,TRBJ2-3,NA,TGTGCCAGCAGCCCTGTGGATACGCAGTATTTT,CASSPVDTQYF
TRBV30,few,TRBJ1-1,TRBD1,TGTGCCTGGAGGGGACAGGGCTTCACTGAAGCTTTCTTT,CAWRGQGFTEAFF
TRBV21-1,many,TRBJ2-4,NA,TGTGCCCTGGAGGGGACAGCATCATCGGGAAACATTCAGTACTTC,CALEGTASSGNIQYF
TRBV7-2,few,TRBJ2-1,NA,TGTGCCAGCAGCTTATCGGGGGCCAATGAGCAGTTCTTC,CASSLSGANEQFF
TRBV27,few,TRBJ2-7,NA,TGTGCCAGCAGTTCCCTAGCGTCACAGGGGACCTACGAGCAGTACTTC,CASSSLASQGTYEQYF
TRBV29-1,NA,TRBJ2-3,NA,TGCAGCGTTGTCCCCCAGGGAGATACGCAGTATTTT,CSVVPQGDTQYF
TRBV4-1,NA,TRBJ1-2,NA,TGCGCCAGCAGCCAAGTAGGTGGGGAAATTGGCTACACCTTC,CASSQVGGEIGYTF
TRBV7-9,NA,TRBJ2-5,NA,TGTGCCAGCAGCTTCGTGGGGGAGACCCAGTACTTC,CASSFVGETQYF
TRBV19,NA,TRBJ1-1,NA,TGTGCCAGTAGGCAAAGACAGCACATGAACACTGAAGCTTTCTTT,CASRQRQHMNTEAFF
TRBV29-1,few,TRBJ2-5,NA,TGCAGCTACTACAGGGTGGGGGCTATCTCGTACCAAGAGACCCAGTACTTC,CSYYRVGAISYQETQYF
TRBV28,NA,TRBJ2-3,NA,TGTGCCAGCAGATGGGGGCCAGGAGATACGCAGTATTTT,CASRWGPGDTQYF
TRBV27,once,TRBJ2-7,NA,TGTGCCAGCAGTGACACAAACCACGAGCAGTACTTC,CASSDTNHEQYF
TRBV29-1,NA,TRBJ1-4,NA,TGCAGCGGCCGAGGGACAAGTGAAAAACTGTTTTTT,CSGRGTSEKLFF
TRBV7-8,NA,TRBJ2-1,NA,TGTGCCAGCAGCTTGGGACCAGAATCACATATCTTC,CASSLGPESHIF
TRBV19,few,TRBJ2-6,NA,TGTGCCAGTAATACGGGACACGTCTCTGGGGCCAACGTCCTGACTTTC,CASNTGHVSGANVLTF
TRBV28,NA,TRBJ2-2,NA,TGTGCCAGCAGCGACGCGGGGACCGGGGAGCTGTTTTTT,CASSDAGTGELFF
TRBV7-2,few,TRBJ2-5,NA,TGTGCCAGCAGCCCCGCAGGGATCCAAGAGACCCAGTACTTC,CASSPAGIQETQYF
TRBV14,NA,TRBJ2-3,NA,TGTGCCAGCAGCCCTTTGGGGGGCAGGGGCACAGATACGCAGTATTTT,CASSPLGGRGTDTQYF
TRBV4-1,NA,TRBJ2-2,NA,TGCGCCAGCAGCCAGGCCAGGGTAGTAGGGGAGCTGTTTTTT,CASSQARVVGELFF
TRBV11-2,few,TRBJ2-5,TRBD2,TGTGCCAGCAGCCCCCTAGCGGGGGGCCGAGTTCGGCCGTACTTC,CASSPLAGGRVRPYF
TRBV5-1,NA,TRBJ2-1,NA,TGCGCCAGCAGCTTGGTGGGGGGAACCTCCTACAATGAGCAGTTCTTC,CASSLVGGTSYNEQFF
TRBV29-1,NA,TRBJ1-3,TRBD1,TGCAGCGCGGGGGGACAGTACGGAAACACCATATATTTT,CSAGGQYGNTIYF
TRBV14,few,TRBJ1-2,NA,TGTGCCAGCAGCCAAGGTCTGATCTATGGCTACACCTTC,CASSQGLIYGYTF
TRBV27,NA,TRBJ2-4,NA,TGTGCCAGCAGCAGAGCAGGGTACATTCAGTACTTC,CASSRAGYIQYF
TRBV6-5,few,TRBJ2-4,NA,TGTGCCAGCAGTTACTCGGGGGCCGCCAGTAAAAACATTCAGTACTTC,CASSYSGAASKNIQYF
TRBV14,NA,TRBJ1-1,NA,TGTGCCAGCAGCCAACTACAGCTCAAGAACACTGAAGCTTTCTTT,CASSQLQLKNTEAFF
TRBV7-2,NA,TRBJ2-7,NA,TGTGCCAGCAGCCTAGCGTCGGCAGGGGGGCAGGGAGCCTACGAGCAGTACTTC,CASSLASAGGQGAYEQYF
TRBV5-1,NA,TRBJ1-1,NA,TGCGCCAGCCATACACAGGGAATGAACACTGAAGCTTTCTTT,CASHTQGMNTEAFF
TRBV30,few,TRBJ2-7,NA,TGTGCCTGGCAGTGGCGGGGCAGCTCCTACGAGCAGTACTTC,CAWQWRGSSYEQYF
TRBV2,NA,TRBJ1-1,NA,TGTGCCAGCAGTAGAGACACTGAAGCTTTCTTT,CASSRDTEAFF
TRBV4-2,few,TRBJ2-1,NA,TGTGCCAGCAGCCAAGATCCGCCGGGGAGTAGCTCCTACAATGAGCAGTTCTTC,CASSQDPPGSSSYNEQFF